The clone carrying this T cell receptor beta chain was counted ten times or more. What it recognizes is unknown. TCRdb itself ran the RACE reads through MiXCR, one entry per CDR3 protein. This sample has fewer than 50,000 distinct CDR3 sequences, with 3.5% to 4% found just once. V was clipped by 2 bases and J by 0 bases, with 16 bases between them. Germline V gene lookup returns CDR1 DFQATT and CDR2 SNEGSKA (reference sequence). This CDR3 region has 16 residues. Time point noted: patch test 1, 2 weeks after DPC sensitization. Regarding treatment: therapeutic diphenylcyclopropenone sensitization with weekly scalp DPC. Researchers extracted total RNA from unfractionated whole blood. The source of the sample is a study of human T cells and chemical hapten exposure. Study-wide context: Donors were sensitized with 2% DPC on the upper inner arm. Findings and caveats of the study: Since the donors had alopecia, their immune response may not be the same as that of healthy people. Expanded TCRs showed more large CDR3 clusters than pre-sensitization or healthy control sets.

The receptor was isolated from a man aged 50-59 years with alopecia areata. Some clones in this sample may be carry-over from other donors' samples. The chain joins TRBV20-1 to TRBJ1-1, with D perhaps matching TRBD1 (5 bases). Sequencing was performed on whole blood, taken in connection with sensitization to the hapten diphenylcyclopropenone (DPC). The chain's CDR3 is CSARITGRIMNTEAFF. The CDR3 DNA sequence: TGCAGTGCTAGAATAACGGGACGGATAATGAACACTGAAGCTTTCTTT.